The 26 T cell receptor beta chains in this list originate from one sample, sequenced in a study of cytomegalovirus exposure and HLA in healthy donors. This PCR relied on a set of 60 Vbeta primers and 13 Jbeta primers. The data were produced by immunoSEQ multiplex PCR, yet TCRdb's version contains in-frame clones alone and is incomplete. The sample holds roughly 100,000 clones, over 70% seen once. Sequences were obtained from PBMCs. The source is a male donor in good health and CMV-seronegative.

This clone was counted once. The chain uses TRBV28 and TRBJ1-1; D may be TRBD1 (5 bases). The CDR3 consists of 13 residues. Between the trimmed V and J ends, which lost 6 bases and 0 bases, there was a span of 8 bases. Germline CDR1 MDHEN, CDR2 SYDVKM. The CDR3 region is CASSLTVNTEAFF. The CDR3 DNA sequence: TGTGCCAGCAGCCTGACAGTGAACACTGAAGCTTTCTTT.

This clone has at least ten counts. V gene TRBV6-5 combines with J gene TRBJ2-1, with D possibly matching TRBD2 (5 bases). Trimming removed 11 bases at V and 9 bases at J, with 17 bases between. The CDR3 loop spans 12 amino acids. Germline V lookup: CDR1 MNHEY, CDR2 SVGAGI. The CDR3 nucleotides read TGTGCCGCTACCAAAGCTGCGGGTGAGCAGTTCTTC. It specifies CAATKAAGEQFF.

The CDR3 protein is CASSLLQGLAGELFF. CDR3 coding DNA: TGTGCCAGCAGCCTTTTACAGGGTTTGGCCGGGGAGCTGTTTTTT. The chain uses TRBV6-5 and TRBJ2-2; D may be TRBD1 (6 bases). The length of the CDR3 is 15 residues. V dropped 6 bases and J dropped 6 bases, with 17 bases sitting between them. Germline V gene sequence: CDR1 MNHEY, CDR2 SVGAGI.

The rearrangement uses TRBV7-9 and TRBJ2-4, with D tentatively TRBD1 (6 bases). This CDR3 is built from 16 residues. Germline V gene sequence: CDR1 SEHNR, CDR2 FQNEAQ (reference sequence). Between the trimmed V and J ends, which lost 10 bases and 5 bases, there was a span of 24 bases. The CDR3 sequence is CAILELVGQPENIQYF. Written as DNA, the CDR3 is TGTGCCATCCTCGAGTTGGTAGGACAGCCAGAAAACATTCAGTACTTC.

The genes are TRBV5-1 and TRBJ2-1, with 8 bases lining up with TRBD2. This CDR3 contains 16 residues. Germline assignment: CDR1 SGHRS and CDR2 YFSETQ. V lost 2 bases to trimming and J lost 3 bases; unmatched junction nucleotides: 7. This CDR3 is CASSLLGREDYNEQFF. CDR3 in DNA: TGCGCCAGCAGCTTATTGGGGCGGGAGGACTACAATGAGCAGTTCTTC.

This chain joins TRBV28 and TRBJ2-7; D remains ambiguous. The V end lost 3 bases, the J end lost 0 bases, and 6 bases lay between the germline ends. The CDR3 totals 13 residues. The germline V gene encodes CDR1 MDHEN and CDR2 SYDVKM. CDR3 loop: CASSFSLSYEQYF. The CDR3 DNA is TGTGCCAGCAGTTTTTCACTCTCCTACGAGCAGTACTTC.

The chain joins TRBV18 to TRBJ2-1, with D possibly being TRBD1 (5 bases). The CDR3 runs 15 residues. In germline, CDR1 is KGHSH, CDR2 LQKENI. V was clipped by 3 bases and J by 7 bases, with 16 bases between them. CDR3 sequence (DNA): TGTGCCAGCTCACCGGGTCTTGTAGGGGTTAATGAGCAGTTCTTC. The encoded protein is CASSPGLVGVNEQFF.

The chain carries TRBV6-1 and TRBJ2-3; TRBD2 might be the D (6 bases). Germline assignment: CDR1 MNHNS and CDR2 SASEGT. V lost 0 bases and J lost 1, with 17 bases in between. The length of the CDR3 is 18 residues. This CDR3 is CASSEAGTLTWGTDTQYF. The CDR3 region has the DNA TGTGCCAGCAGTGAAGCTGGGACTTTAACGTGGGGCACAGATACGCAGTATTTT.

This rearrangement joins TRBV7-9 to TRBJ2-3, with TRBD1 identical over 7 bases. Germline loops: CDR1 SEHNR, CDR2 FQNEAQ (reference sequence). V dropped 5 bases and J dropped 0; count of bases not matched to a gene: 5. CDR3 size: 15 residues. In nucleotides, the CDR3 is TGTGCCAGCAGCCAGCGACAGGGAAGCACAGATACGCAGTATTTT. It is translated as CASSQRQGSTDTQYF.

This chain connects TRBV28 to TRBJ2-7; D possibly corresponds to TRBD1 (5 bases). CDR3 length: 12 amino acids. The germline CDR1 and CDR2 sequences are MDHEN and SYDVKM. CDR3 protein: CASTASMGEQYF. CDR3 nucleotide sequence: TGTGCATCGACAGCCTCTATGGGGGAGCAGTACTTC.

The V gene is TRBV15, the J gene TRBJ1-6; the match to TRBD1 covers 7 bases. The V gene end was trimmed by 4 bases and the J gene end by 11 bases; junction bases not matched to a gene: 8. The CDR3 sequence is 14 residues long. The germline V gene has CDR1 LNHNV and CDR2 YYDKDF (reference sequence). The CDR3 here is CATSKGTARTPLHF. CDR3 in DNA: TGTGCCACCAGCAAGGGGACAGCGAGAACACCCCTCCACTTT.

The V call is TRBV6-1, the J call TRBJ2-2, with D possibly being TRBD2 (5 bases). This CDR3 comprises 15 residues. Trimming stripped 9 bases from V and 1 base from J, with 15 bases between. The germline V gene has CDR1 MNHNS and CDR2 SASEGT. DNA for the CDR3: TGTGCCAGTCTTTTTAGCGAGCGGAACACCGGGGAGCTGTTTTTT. Translating gives CASLFSERNTGELFF.

V usage is TRBV15 and J usage is TRBJ1-5; possibly TRBD1 for D (6 bases). CDR3 length: 13 amino acids. V lost 6 bases and J lost 4, with 10 bases in between. CDR1 is LNHNV, CDR2 YYDKDF, per germline (reference sequence). The CDR3 here is CATRNTGNQPQHF. Here the CDR3 DNA reads TGTGCCACCAGGAATACAGGGAATCAGCCCCAGCATTTT.

The sample holds a few counts of this clone. J is TRBJ2-7 and V is TRBV6-6; D uncertain. This CDR3 has 15 amino acids. The germline V and J ends were trimmed by 2 bases and 4 bases, with 15 bases remaining between them. Germline V gene lookup returns CDR1 MNHNY and CDR2 SVGAGI (reference sequence). This chain's CDR3 is CASSYDSSETYEQYF. The DNA for the CDR3 is TGTGCCAGCAGTTACGACTCGTCAGAAACGTACGAGCAGTACTTC.

V and J are TRBV11-3 and TRBJ2-5, with D tentatively TRBD2 (5 bases). The J call may not be correct, given that the DNA end is closer to TRBJ2-7. The CDR3 spans 15 residues. Per germline, CDR1 SGHNT and CDR2 YENEEA. The CDR3 reads CASSPGSLSSYEQYF. The CDR3 DNA is TGTGCCAGCAGTCCTGGGAGCTTGAGCTCCTACGAGCAGTACTTC.

The V and J genes are TRBV28 and TRBJ2-3, with 11 bases aligning to TRBD2. With V trimmed by 4 bases and J by 6 bases, 6 bases remained unmatched. Germline V gene sequence: CDR1 MDHEN, CDR2 SYDVKM. The CDR3 runs 15 residues. DNA of the CDR3: TGTGCCAGCAGTTCCCCGGGACTAGCGGTTGATACGCAGTATTTT. Its translation is CASSSPGLAVDTQYF.

The chain links TRBV4-1 to TRBJ1-2; D unresolved. Germline lookup yields CDR1 MGHRA and CDR2 YSYEKL. The CDR3 spans 15 residues. Trimming shortened V by 2 bases and J by 4 bases, and 14 bases separated the two germline ends. The CDR3 sequence is CASSQYERDIYGYTF. CDR3 DNA: TGCGCCAGCAGCCAATACGAGAGGGATATCTATGGCTACACCTTC.

This clone was picked up a small number of times. The V gene is TRBV11-3, the J gene TRBJ2-7; 8 bases align to TRBD1. The CDR3 has 15 amino acids. J lost 0 bases, V lost 2 bases, and 3 bases had no gene match. CDR1 and CDR2 (germline): SGHNT, YENEEA. CDR3: CASSLTTGVSYEQYF. CDR3 in DNA: TGTGCCAGCAGCTTAACGACAGGGGTCTCCTACGAGCAGTACTTC.

The chain joins TRBV10-3 to TRBJ2-3, with D tentatively TRBD1 (6 bases). This CDR3 region has 14 residues. Trimming removed 4 bases from V and 0 bases from J, with 8 bases in between. Germline CDR1 reads ENHRY; CDR2 reads SYGVKD. The CDR3 DNA follows: TGTGCCATCAGTGGGGGGCGTAGCACAGATACGCAGTATTTT. Amino acid sequence: CAISGGRSTDTQYF.

This clone was seen only once. This sequence joins TRBV27 and TRBJ2-7, with D possibly TRBD1 on 6 matching bases. The CDR3 covers 15 residues. V was shortened by 5 bases and J by 4 bases, with 18 bases between the two germline ends. CDR1 is MNHEY and CDR2 is SMNVEV in the germline V gene (reference sequence). The CDR3, as DNA: TGTGCCAGCAGTCGCGCCTCGGGACACCTATACGAGCAGTACTTC. This codes for CASSRASGHLYEQYF.

The genes are TRBV19 and TRBJ1-1, with 8 bases aligning to TRBD1. The ends lost 3 bases at V and 8 bases at J; junction bases unmatched: 5. CDR3 length equals 13 residues. Germline CDR1 LNHDA, CDR2 SQIVND (reference sequence). CDR3 DNA: TGTGCCAGTAGTATGAGTAGGACAGGGGAAGCTTTCTTT. Protein product: CASSMSRTGEAFF.

This clone showed up just a few times. The V call is TRBV10-3, the J call TRBJ1-1; D gene ambiguous. The CDR3 is 13 residues long. The germline V gene encodes CDR1 ENHRY and CDR2 SYGVKD. CDR3 residues: CPTSGVADTEAFF. The CDR3 nucleotides are TGTCCAACTTCCGGGGTCGCGGACACTGAAGCTTTCTTT.

This clone was seen only a few times. The same CDR3 arises from other DNA sequences in this sample as well. V is TRBV5-1 and J is TRBJ2-3; D is perhaps TRBD1 (5 bases). The ends were cut back, 0 bases at V and 4 bases at J, with 12 bases in the middle. This CDR3 is 15 amino acids long. Per germline, CDR1 SGHRS and CDR2 YFSETQ. The CDR3 nucleotides read TGCGCCAGCAGCTTGGGGCGGCAGGGCGCAGATACGCAGTATTTT. Translation gives CASSLGRQGADTQYF.

The chain recombines TRBV4-2 with TRBJ2-7; TRBD2 matches 10 bases. This CDR3 is built from 15 residues. The V and J ends lost 0 bases and 7 bases, in that order; junction bases with no gene match: 6. Germline values: CDR1 LGHNA, CDR2 YNFKEQ. This CDR3 reads CASSQDLAGAREQYF. Here the CDR3 DNA reads TGTGCCAGCAGCCAAGATCTAGCGGGAGCGAGGGAGCAGTACTTC.

V and J are TRBV11-1 and TRBJ2-5; weak D call: TRBD2 (5 bases). Germline CDR1 reads SGHAT; CDR2 reads FQDESV (reference sequence). With 6 bases removed from V and 4 bases from J, the gap between germline ends came to 12 bases. This CDR3 has 13 residues. The CDR3 sequence: CASRERTIETQYF. DNA for the CDR3: TGTGCCAGCAGAGAGCGGACGATAGAGACCCAGTACTTC.

The CDR3 here is CASSADYSEEKYF. DNA for the CDR3: TGTGCCAGCAGCGCCGACTACTCCGAGGAGAAGTACTTC. The chain is built from TRBV7-3 and TRBJ2-5; D is possibly TRBD2 (5 bases). The CDR3 is 13 amino acids. V was cut by 5 bases and J by 12 bases, with 19 bases left in between. Germline V CDR1 and CDR2: SGHTA, FQGTGA.